This TCR beta chain was identified in a study of blood T cell repertoires in COVID-19. Study-wide context: T cells, B-cell-depleted T cells, or PBMCs supplied cDNA or gDNA.

Across fewer than 25 US areas, participants ranged in age from about 18 to 90 years. Before being deemed recovered, Cohort 3 donors had two negative PCRs, clearance, or symptom resolution. Germline CDR1 GTSNPN, CDR2 SVGIG (reference sequence). The V gene lost 2 bases and the J gene lost 8 bases, with 15 bases spanning the gap. CDR3 length: 13 amino acids. Measured with immunoSEQ multiplex PCR; TCRdb has only the in-frame clones, and not every one. The sample lists around 250,000 clones, more than 85% occurring once. Sequenced material: PBMCs or T cells enriched from blood (not recorded which). This receptor was identified in a woman in her forties or fifties who had recovered from COVID-19. The chain uses TRBV30 and TRBJ1-2; D is unresolved. The CDR3, as DNA: TGTGCCTGGAGTCCAATGCCGGGAGTCGGCTACACCTTC. It encodes CAWSPMPGVGYTF.